This record covers a single T cell receptor beta chain. Its target is unknown. These data are taken from a study of cytomegalovirus exposure and HLA in healthy donors. About the study: The roughly 670 first-cohort repertoires shared a platform with the approximately 110 validation repertoires, as reported in a later analysis. Study outcomes and limitations: Most observed TCR sequences were rare, whereas some public TCRs were detected in many donors. A later analysis found first-cohort TCR clusters tended to co-occur in the 90 to 150 validation repertoires.

V lost 3 bases and J lost 4, with 10 bases in between. The germline V gene encodes CDR1 SGHRS and CDR2 YFSETQ. The CDR3 is 13 amino acids. Sequencing used immunoSEQ multiplex PCR; TCRdb keeps in-frame clones, though not all of them. This table holds about 280,000 clones, roughly 90% found once. The sequence was obtained from a woman aged 18 to 35 in good health and CMV-seronegative. The sample consisted of PBMCs. This chain connects TRBV5-1 to TRBJ1-2; no reliable D call. The CDR3 spells CASSSRQSYGYTF. As DNA, the CDR3 is TGCGCCAGCAGCTCGAGGCAGAGCTATGGCTACACCTTC.